This TCR beta chain is from a study of cytomegalovirus exposure and HLA in healthy donors. General study points: Indistinguishable V segments such as TRBV6-2 and TRBV6-3 were excluded. Later analysis reportedly placed an Asian-associated ancestry cluster below the approximately 650-donor mean in N-insertions.

This CDR3 is built from 16 residues. The germline V gene encodes CDR1 MNHEY and CDR2 SMNVEV (reference sequence). V lost 4 bases, J lost 3 bases, and 19 bases lay in between. This clone has a handful of counts. What it recognizes is unknown. This PCR relied on a set of 60 Vbeta primers and 13 Jbeta primers. Using immunoSEQ multiplex PCR, the repertoire was profiled, and TCRdb retains in-frame clones only, with some absent. The profile shows over 150,000 clones, 60% to 85% of them singletons. Material: PBMCs. The chain is built from TRBV27 and TRBJ2-7, with D possibly being TRBD1 (6 bases). The receptor comes from a male donor in good health and CMV-seropositive. The CDR3 DNA is TGTGCCAGCAGTTCGACCAGGGGACCCAATCACTACGAGCAGTACTTC. The encoded protein is CASSSTRGPNHYEQYF.